This T cell receptor beta chain was sequenced for a study of T-cell memory formation after mild COVID-19. General study points: Whether day 37 second-wave clones are SARS-CoV-2-specific was not confirmed. The study found balanced CD4/CD8 in clones contracting day 15 to 85 and a CD4+ lean in later expanders. CD4+ contracting clones lay mainly in CM and EM, CD8+ ones in EMRA.

As concerns this clonotype: Antigen unknown.

The CDR3 consists of 13 residues. V was clipped by 7 bases and J by 7 bases; unmatched bases: 4. Germline V lookup: CDR1 LNHDA, CDR2 SQIVND (reference sequence). TCR alpha and TCR beta cDNA libraries with sample barcodes and UMIs came from 5'RACE using constant-segment primers. MiXCR was run by TCRdb on the 5' RACE reads, yielding one entry per CDR3 protein. The table has fewer than 350,000 distinct CDR3 sequences, roughly an eighth seen once; the top ten hold roughly 23%. V gene TRBV19 combines with J gene TRBJ1-2, with 12 bases matching TRBD1. This receptor was taken from a man between 18 and 29 years old who had mild COVID-19 (a few samples of this study predate the infection). Cell type and time point are not known. The sequencing input was PBMCs or a T cell subset sorted from them (not recorded which). CDR3 sequence (DNA): TGTGCCAGTAAGGGACAGGGGGCATTTGGCTACACCTTC. It yields the protein CASKGQGAFGYTF.